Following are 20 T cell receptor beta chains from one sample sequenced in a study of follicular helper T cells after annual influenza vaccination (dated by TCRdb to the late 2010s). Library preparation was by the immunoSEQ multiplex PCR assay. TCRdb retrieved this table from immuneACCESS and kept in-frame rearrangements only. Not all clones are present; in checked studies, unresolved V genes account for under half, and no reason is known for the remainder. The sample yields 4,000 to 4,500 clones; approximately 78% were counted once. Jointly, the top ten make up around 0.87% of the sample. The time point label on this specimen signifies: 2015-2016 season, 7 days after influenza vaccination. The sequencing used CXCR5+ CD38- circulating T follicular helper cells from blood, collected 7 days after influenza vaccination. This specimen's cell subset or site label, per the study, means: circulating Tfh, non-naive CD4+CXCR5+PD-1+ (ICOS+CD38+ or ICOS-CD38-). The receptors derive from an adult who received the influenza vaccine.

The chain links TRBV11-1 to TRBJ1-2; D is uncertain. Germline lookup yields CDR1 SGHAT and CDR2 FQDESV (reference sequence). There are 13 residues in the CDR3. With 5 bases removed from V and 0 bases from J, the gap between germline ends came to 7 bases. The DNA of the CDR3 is TGTGCCAGCAGCGAACAGACTAACTATGGCTACACCTTC. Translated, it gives CASSEQTNYGYTF.

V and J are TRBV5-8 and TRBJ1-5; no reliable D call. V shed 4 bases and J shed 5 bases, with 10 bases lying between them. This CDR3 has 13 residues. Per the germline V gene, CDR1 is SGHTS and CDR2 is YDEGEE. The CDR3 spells CASSTLRDQPQHF. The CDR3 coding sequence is TGTGCCAGCAGCACTTTACGGGATCAGCCCCAGCATTTT.

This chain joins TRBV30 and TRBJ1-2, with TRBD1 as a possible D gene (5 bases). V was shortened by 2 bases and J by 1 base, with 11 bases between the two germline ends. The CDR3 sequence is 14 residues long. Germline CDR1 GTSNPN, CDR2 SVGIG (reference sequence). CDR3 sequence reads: CAWSRGTVNYGYTF. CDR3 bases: TGTGCCTGGAGTCGAGGGACTGTTAACTATGGCTACACCTTC.

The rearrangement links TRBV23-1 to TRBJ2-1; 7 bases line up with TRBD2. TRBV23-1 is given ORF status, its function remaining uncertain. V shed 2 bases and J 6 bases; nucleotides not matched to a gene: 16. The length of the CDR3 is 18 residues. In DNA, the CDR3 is TGCGCCAGCAGTCAACTAATTGCTAGCGGTGAAAGGGGCAATGAGCAGTTCTTC. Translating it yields CASSQLIASGERGNEQFF.

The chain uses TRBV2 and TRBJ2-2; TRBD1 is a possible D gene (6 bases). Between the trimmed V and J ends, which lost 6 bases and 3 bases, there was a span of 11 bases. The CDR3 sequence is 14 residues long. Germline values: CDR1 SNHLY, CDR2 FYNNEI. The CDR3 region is CASSQGRDTGELFF. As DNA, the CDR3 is TGTGCCAGCAGCCAGGGGAGAGACACCGGGGAGCTGTTTTTT.

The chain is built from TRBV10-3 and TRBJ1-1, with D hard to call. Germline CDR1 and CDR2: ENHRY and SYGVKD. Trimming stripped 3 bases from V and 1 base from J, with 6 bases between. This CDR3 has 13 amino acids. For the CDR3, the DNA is TGTGCCATCAGTGAAGAGGGGAACACTGAAGCTTTCTTT. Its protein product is CAISEEGNTEAFF.

CDR3: CASSLDYSGYEQYF. The DNA for the CDR3 is TGTGCCAGCAGCTTAGACTATTCGGGTTACGAGCAGTACTTC. The chain recombines TRBV7-2 with TRBJ2-7; no clear D. V was clipped by 1 base and J by 4 bases, with 11 bases between them. CDR1 and CDR2 from the germline V gene are SGHTA and FQGNSA. The CDR3 length is 14 residues.

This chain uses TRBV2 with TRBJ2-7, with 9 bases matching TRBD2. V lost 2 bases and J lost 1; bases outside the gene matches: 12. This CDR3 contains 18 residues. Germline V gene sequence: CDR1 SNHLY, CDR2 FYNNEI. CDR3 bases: TGTGCCAGCAGTGAAAATCCAGCGGGGGGAACCTTATCCTACGAGCAGTACTTC. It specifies CASSENPAGGTLSYEQYF.

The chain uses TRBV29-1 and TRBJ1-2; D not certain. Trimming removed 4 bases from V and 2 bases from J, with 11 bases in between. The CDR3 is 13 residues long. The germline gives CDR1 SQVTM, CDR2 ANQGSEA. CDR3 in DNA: TGCAGCGTTGGTGACATCAGGAACTATGGCTACACCTTC. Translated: CSVGDIRNYGYTF. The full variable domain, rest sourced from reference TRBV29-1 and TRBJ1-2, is SAVISQKPSRDICQRGTSLTIQCQVDSQVTMMFWYRQQPGQSLTLIATANQGSEATYESGFVIDKFPISRPNLTFSTLTVSNMSPEDSSIYLCSVGDIRNYGYTFGSGTRLTVV.

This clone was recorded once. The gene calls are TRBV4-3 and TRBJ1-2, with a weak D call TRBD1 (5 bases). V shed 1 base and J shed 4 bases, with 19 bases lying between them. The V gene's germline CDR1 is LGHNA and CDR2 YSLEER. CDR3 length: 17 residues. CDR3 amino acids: CASSQVRASQNRYGYTF. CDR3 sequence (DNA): TGCGCCAGCAGCCAAGTCAGGGCCTCACAGAACCGCTATGGCTACACCTTC.

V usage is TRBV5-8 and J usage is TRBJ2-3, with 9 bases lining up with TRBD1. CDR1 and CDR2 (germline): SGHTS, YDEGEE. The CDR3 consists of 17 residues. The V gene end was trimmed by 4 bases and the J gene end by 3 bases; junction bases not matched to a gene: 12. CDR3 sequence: CASSPGQGTLGTDTQYF. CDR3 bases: TGTGCCAGCAGCCCGGGACAGGGTACATTGGGGACAGATACGCAGTATTTT.

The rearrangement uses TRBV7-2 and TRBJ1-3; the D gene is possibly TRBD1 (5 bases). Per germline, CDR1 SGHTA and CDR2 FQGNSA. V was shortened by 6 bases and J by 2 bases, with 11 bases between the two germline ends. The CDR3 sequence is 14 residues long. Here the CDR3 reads CASSSPGPGNTIYF. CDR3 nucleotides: TGTGCCAGCAGTTCACCGGGACCTGGAAACACCATATATTTT.

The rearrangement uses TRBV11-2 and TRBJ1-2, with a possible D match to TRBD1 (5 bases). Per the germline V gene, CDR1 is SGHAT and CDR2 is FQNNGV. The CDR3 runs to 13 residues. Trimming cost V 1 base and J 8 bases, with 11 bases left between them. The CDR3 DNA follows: TGTGCCAGCAGCTTAGGATGGGGGAGGGGCTACACCTTC. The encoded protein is CASSLGWGRGYTF.

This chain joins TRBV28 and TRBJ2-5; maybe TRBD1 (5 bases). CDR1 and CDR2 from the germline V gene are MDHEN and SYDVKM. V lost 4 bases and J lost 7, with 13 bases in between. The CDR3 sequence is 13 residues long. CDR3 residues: CASSSTAKGTQYF. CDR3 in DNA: TGTGCCAGCAGTTCGACAGCGAAGGGGACCCAGTACTTC.

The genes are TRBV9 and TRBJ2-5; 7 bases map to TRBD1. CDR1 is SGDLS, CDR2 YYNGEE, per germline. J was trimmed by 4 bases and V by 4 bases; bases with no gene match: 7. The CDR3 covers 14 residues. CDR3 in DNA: TGTGCCAGCAGCACCAGACAGGGACGAGAGACCCAGTACTTC. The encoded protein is CASSTRQGRETQYF. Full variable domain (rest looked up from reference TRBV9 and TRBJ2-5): DSGVTQTPKHLITATGQRVTLRCSPRSGDLSVYWYQQSLDQGLQFLIQYYNGEERAKGNILERFSAQQFPDLHSELNLSSLELGDSALYFCASSTRQGRETQYFGPGTRLLVL.

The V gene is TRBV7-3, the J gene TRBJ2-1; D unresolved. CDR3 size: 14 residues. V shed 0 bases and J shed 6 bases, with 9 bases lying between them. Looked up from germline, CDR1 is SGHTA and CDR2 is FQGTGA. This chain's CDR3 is CASSLTLGSNEQFF. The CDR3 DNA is TGTGCCAGCAGCTTAACACTGGGTAGCAATGAGCAGTTCTTC.

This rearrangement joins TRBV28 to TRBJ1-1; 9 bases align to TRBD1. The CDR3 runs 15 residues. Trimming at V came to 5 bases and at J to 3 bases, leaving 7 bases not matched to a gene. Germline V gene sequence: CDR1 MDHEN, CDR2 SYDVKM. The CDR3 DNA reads TGTGCCAGCAGTACCCCAGACAGGGGGGACACTGAAGCTTTCTTT. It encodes CASSTPDRGDTEAFF.

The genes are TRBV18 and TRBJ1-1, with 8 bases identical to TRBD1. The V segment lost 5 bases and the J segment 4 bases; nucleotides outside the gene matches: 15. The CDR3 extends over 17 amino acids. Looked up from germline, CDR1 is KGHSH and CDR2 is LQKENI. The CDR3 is CASSTDRGTRGSTEAFF. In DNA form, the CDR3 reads TGTGCCAGCTCAACCGACAGGGGCACCCGGGGGAGCACTGAAGCTTTCTTT.

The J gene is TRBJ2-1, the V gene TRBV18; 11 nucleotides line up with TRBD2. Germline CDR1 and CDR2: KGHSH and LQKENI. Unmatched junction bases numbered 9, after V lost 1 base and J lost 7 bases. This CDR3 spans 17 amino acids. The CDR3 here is CASSPLSGSGRGNEQFF. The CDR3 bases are TGTGCCAGCTCACCACTGAGCGGTAGCGGGAGGGGAAATGAGCAGTTCTTC.

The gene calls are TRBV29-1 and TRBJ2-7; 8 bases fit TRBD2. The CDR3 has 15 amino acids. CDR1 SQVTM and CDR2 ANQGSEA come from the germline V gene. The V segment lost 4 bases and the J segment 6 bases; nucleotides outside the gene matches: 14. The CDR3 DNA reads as TGCAGCGTTGCGAAGAGAGCGGGAGAGGAGGGCGAGCAGTACTTC. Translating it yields CSVAKRAGEEGEQYF.